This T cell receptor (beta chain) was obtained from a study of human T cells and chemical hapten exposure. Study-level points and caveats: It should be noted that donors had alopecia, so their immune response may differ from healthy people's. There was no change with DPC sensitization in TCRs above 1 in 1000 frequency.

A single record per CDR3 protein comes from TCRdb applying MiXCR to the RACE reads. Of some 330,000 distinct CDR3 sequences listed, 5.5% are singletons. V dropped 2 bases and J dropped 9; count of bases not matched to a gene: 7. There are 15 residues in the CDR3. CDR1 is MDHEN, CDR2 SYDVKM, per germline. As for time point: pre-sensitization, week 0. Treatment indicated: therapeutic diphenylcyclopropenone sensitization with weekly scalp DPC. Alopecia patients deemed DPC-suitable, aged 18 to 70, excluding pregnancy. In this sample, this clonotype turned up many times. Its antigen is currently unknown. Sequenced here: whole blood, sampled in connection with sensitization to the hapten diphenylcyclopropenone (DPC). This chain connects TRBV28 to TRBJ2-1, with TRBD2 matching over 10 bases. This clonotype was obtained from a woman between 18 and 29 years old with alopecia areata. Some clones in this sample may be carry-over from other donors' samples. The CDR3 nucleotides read TGTGCCAGCAGTTTAAAGCTAGCGGGGGTTGGTGAGCAGTTCTTC. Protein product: CASSLKLAGVGEQFF.